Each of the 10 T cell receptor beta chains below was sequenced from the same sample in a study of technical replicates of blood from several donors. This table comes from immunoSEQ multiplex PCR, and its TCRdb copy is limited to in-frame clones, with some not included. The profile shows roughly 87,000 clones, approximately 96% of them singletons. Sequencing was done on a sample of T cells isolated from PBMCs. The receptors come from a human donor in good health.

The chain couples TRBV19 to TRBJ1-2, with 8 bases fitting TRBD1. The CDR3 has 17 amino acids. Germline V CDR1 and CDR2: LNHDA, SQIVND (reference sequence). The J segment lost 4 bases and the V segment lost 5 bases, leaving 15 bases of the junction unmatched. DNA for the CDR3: TGTGCCAGTAGTTCTGGACAGGGCCTATCCTATTCCTATGGCTACACCTTC. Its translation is CASSSGQGLSYSYGYTF.

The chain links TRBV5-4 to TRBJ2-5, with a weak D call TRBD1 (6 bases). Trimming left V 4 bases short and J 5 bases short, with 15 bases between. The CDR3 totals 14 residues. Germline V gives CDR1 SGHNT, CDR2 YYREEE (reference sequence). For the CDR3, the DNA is TGTGCCAGCAGCATCAACAGGGCCTGGGAGACCCAGTACTTC. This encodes CASSINRAWETQYF. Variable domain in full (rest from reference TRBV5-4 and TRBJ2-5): ETGVTQSPTHLIKTRGQQVTLRCSSQSGHNTVSWYQQALGQGPQFIFQYYREEENGRGNFPPRFSGLQFPNYSSELNVNALELDDSALYLCASSINRAWETQYFGPGTRLLVL.

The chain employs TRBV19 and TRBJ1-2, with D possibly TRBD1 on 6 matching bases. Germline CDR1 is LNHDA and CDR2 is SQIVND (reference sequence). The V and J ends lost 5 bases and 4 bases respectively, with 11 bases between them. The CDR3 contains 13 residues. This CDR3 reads CASSPWTAYGYTF. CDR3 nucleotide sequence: TGTGCCAGTAGTCCCTGGACAGCCTATGGCTACACCTTC.

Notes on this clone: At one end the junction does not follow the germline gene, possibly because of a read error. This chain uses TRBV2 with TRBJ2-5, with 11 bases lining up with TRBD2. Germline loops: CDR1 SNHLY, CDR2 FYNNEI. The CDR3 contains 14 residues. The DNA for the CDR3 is TGTGCCAGAGGCCGACTAGCGGGACAAGGGACCCAGTACTTC. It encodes CARGRLAGQGTQYF.

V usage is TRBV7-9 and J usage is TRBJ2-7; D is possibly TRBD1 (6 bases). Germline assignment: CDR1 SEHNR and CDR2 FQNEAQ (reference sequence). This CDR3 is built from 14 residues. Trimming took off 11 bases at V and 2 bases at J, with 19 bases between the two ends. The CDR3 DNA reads TGTGCCGGTACCGACCGGGACAATACCTACGAGCAGTACTTC. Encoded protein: CAGTDRDNTYEQYF.

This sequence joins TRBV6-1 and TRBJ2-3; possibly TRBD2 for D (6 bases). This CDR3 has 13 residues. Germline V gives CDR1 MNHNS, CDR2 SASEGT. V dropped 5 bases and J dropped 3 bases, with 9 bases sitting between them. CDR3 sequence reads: CASSSRETDTQYF. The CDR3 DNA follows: TGTGCCAGCAGTTCTCGGGAGACAGATACGCAGTATTTT.

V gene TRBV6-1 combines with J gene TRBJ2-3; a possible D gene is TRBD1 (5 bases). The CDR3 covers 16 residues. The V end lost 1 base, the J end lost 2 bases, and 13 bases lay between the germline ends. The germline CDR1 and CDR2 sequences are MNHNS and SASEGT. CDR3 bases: TGTGCCAGCAGTGAAGTACAGGTTGAGTACACAGATACGCAGTATTTT. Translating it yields CASSEVQVEYTDTQYF.

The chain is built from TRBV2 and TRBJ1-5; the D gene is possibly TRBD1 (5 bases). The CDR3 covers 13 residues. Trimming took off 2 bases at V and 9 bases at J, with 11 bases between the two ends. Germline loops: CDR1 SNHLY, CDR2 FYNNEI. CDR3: CASSERDSGPQHF. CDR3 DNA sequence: TGTGCCAGCAGTGAAAGGGACTCGGGGCCCCAGCATTTT.

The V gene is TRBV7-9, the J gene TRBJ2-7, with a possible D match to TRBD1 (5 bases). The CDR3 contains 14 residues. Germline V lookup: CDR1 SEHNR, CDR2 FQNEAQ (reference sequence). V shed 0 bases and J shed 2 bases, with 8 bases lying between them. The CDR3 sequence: CASSLAGAPYEQYF. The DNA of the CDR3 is TGTGCCAGCAGCTTAGCAGGGGCACCCTACGAGCAGTACTTC.

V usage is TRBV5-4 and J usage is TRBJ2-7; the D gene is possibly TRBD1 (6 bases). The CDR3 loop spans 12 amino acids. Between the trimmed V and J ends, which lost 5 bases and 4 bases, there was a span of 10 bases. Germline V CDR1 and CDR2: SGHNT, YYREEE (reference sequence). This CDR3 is CASSNREYEQYF. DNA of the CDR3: TGTGCCAGCAGTAACAGGGAGTACGAGCAGTACTTC.